The sequence of this T cell receptor (beta chain) was determined in a study of glioma-infiltrating T cells. Study-wide results and caveats: Tissue-blood divergence was below expectation in non-neoplastic patients, above in gliomas. CDR3 overlap between tissue and blood was very small.

This clonotype was seen ten or more times. Its antigen is as yet unknown. Trimming stripped 9 bases from V and 1 base from J, with 16 bases between. The length of the CDR3 is 14 residues. Germline CDR1 is ENHRY and CDR2 is SYGVKD. TCR alpha and beta CDR3 regions were amplified from RNA using iRepertoire nested multiplex PCR. One-step reverse transcription and amplification started from about 100-400 ng of tissue mRNA or PBMC total RNA. MiXCR, run by TCRdb on the multiplex PCR reads, gives a single entry per CDR3 protein. The sample lists more than 90,000 distinct CDR3 sequences, 40% occurring once. The V call is TRBV10-3, the J call TRBJ2-7, with D uncertain. What was sequenced was glioma tissue, nonneoplastic brain tissue, or PBMCs (not recorded which). The receptor was isolated from a human donor with low-grade glioma or glioblastoma, undergoing nonglioma brain surgery, or in good health (not recorded which). For the CDR3, the DNA is TGTGCCATTAACTCGGACGGAATATCCTACGAGCAGTACTTC. Translation gives CAINSDGISYEQYF.